This record looks at one T cell receptor beta chain sequence and its context. The antigen is undetermined. This entry comes from a study of OX40 agonist ivuxolimab in advanced cancers. Study observations and caveats: There were, on average, more expanded clones in CD8+ T cells than in CD4+. Individuals who were partial responders at 0.1-3.0 mg/kg had clonal expansion that ranked among the lowest.

After removal of 2 bases from V and 6 bases from J, the junction contained 12 bases not matched to a gene. Germline V gene data show CDR1 as SGHDT and CDR2 as YYEEEE. The CDR3 consists of 17 residues. No patient had autoimmune disease or received systemic immunosuppression. The table came from immunoSEQ multiplex PCR; TCRdb's copy has only in-frame clones and leaves some out. The profile covers roughly 77,000 clones, with around 85% appearing a single time and 2.4% taken by the ten largest. The V call is TRBV5-6, the J call TRBJ2-7; TRBD2 aligns across 12 bases. Sequencing used CD4+ or CD8+ T cells sorted from blood, obtained in a trial of the OX40 agonist ivuxolimab. The receptor was isolated from an adult with an advanced solid tumor such as melanoma, head and neck, liver or kidney cancer. The CDR3 region is CASSLRLAGAPDREQYF. Here the CDR3 DNA reads TGTGCCAGCAGCTTAAGACTAGCGGGGGCGCCGGATCGCGAGCAGTACTTC. Using reference TRBV5-6 and TRBJ2-7 for the parts outside the CDR3, the full variable domain is DAGVTQSPTHLIKTRGQQVTLRCSPKSGHDTVSWYQQALGQGPQFIFQYYEEEERQRGNFPDRFSGHQFPNYSSELNVNALLLGDSALYLCASSLRLAGAPDREQYFGPGTRLTVT.